Detailed here is one T cell receptor (beta chain). It lacks a known antigen. The input lacks base qualities; no much larger clone sits a single base away. Per the germline V gene (reference sequence), SGHNT is the CDR1 and YYREEE is the CDR2. Measured from the cysteine to the phenylalanine, the CDR3 is 13 residues long. CDR3 DNA is the only sequence kept; it has 39 bases, read in frame from the first base. V gives up 1 base and J gives up 5 bases, and the segment between their germline ends measures 9 bases. The data are from a study of OX40 agonist ivuxolimab in advanced cancers. In terms of the full investigation: Ivuxolimab was a fully human IgG2 agonistic monoclonal antibody targeting the costimulatory receptor OX40 (CD134). The paper reports the monotherapy dose-escalation portion (N = 52 patients) of the phase I ivuxolimab trial. Of the approximately 50 patients in dose escalation, around 20 had hepatocellular carcinoma, approximately 15 had melanoma, 9 had renal cell carcinoma and 9 had head and neck cancer. Patients were allowed to have had prior anti-PD-1, anti-PD-L1 or anti-CTLA-4 therapy, and around 37% of the dose-escalation patients had previously received checkpoint inhibitors. The purpose of peripheral TCRbeta sequencing was to test whether ivuxolimab changed TCR sequence diversity and led to clonal T-cell expansion. A male proportion of 82.7% and a mean age of roughly 58 years, ranging from roughly 23 to 90, were recorded for the dose-escalation cohort. Intravenous ivuxolimab was administered to patients every 2 weeks at six dose levels: 0.01, 0.1, 0.3, 1.5, 3 and 10 mg/kg. Partial responses occurred in three dose-escalation patients: two with cutaneous melanoma and one with hepatocellular carcinoma. Beyond this particular receptor, the publication reports: On average, CD8+ T cells showed more expanded clones than CD4+ T cells after ivuxolimab. Antigen specificity was not determined for the clonally expanded peripheral T cells. Low levels of normalized T-cell clonal expansion were also seen in some patients who did not respond. At doses of 0.1 to 3.0 mg/kg, clonal expansion of both CD4+ and CD8+ blood T cells was observed from baseline to week 6. In the 0.1-3.0 mg/kg groups, partial responders were among the patients with the lowest normalized peripheral clonal expansion, particularly in CD8+ T cells.

Patients with autoimmune disease history or receiving systemic immunosuppression were excluded from the trial. In every dose cohort, peripheral blood was drawn for TCR sequencing at baseline, cycle 4 day 1, and cycle 7 day 1. Samples were obtained from an open-label, multicenter, first-in-human phase I dose-escalation trial of ivuxolimab. The trial enrolled adults with locally advanced or metastatic head and neck squamous cell, hepatocellular, melanoma or renal cell carcinoma. Before TCR sequencing, CD4+ T cells and CD8+ T cells were sorted from peripheral blood as separate populations. Genomic DNA was isolated from the sorted cells so that the TCRbeta CDR3 region could be sequenced. The immunoSEQ Assay was used for sequencing of TCRbeta CDR3 regions. TCRdb obtained this table from immuneACCESS and retained in-frame rearrangements with V and J assigned. These tables miss some clones; where compared with another copy, unresolved V genes account for less than half of the shortfall, and the remainder is unexplained. This sample holds approximately 60,000 clones; about 92% were observed only once. The ten most abundant clones make up less than 0.7% of the sample.

The material was CD4+ or CD8+ T cells sorted from blood, obtained in a trial of the OX40 agonist ivuxolimab. The receptor was derived from an adult with an advanced solid tumor such as melanoma, head and neck, liver or kidney cancer. The receptor chain draws on TRBV5-4 and TRBJ2-5, and TRBD1 may be the D gene, going by 6 matching bases. The DNA is TGTGCCAGCAGCTTGACAGGGATCGAGACCCAGTACTTC. This translates into CASSLTGIETQYF.